This is a list of T cell receptor beta chains from one sample in a study of T cells after posttransplantation cyclophosphamide. Libraries were prepared by immunoSEQ multiplex PCR; TCRdb keeps only in-frame clonotypes and omits some of them. This table has approximately 28,000 clones, 75% to 95% appearing once. Sequences were obtained from naive CD4+ T cells sorted from PBMCs. These receptors all come from a woman aged 55-75 years in good health, CMV-negative, and a related stem cell transplant donor. Each CDR3 is given with its conserved first and last residue. D genes are given only for firm matches. The size entry is marked missing in some rows and otherwise reads once, few, many or a size class.

cdr3_nt: TGTGCCAGCAGCTTGTATCTAGCGGGGGCCCCACAAGAGACCCAGTACTTC
cdr3_aa: CASSLYLAGAPQETQYF
v_call: TRBV5-6
clone_size: -
d_call: TRBD2
j_call: TRBJ2-5

cdr3_nt: TGTGCCAGTAGTATCAGGGCCGGTCCCACCACAGATACGCAGTATTTT
cdr3_aa: CASSIRAGPTTDTQYF
v_call: TRBV19
clone_size: -
d_call: -
j_call: TRBJ2-3

cdr3_nt: TGTGCCAGCAGCGTAGAAGGGACTAGGTATGAGCAGTTCTTC
cdr3_aa: CASSVEGTRYEQFF
v_call: TRBV9
clone_size: -
d_call: TRBD2
j_call: TRBJ2-1

cdr3_nt: TGTGCTAGTGGTTTGGTACCTTTGCGGGGGAACGGGGAGCTGTTTTTT
cdr3_aa: CASGLVPLRGNGELFF
v_call: TRBV12-5
clone_size: few
d_call: TRBD2
j_call: TRBJ2-2

cdr3_nt: TGTGCCAGTAGTATGTCTTCCGGGAAAGATGGTTCACCCCTCCACTTT
cdr3_aa: CASSMSSGKDGSPLHF
v_call: TRBV19
clone_size: once
d_call: -
j_call: TRBJ1-6

cdr3_nt: TGTGCCAGCAGCCGAGGAATAGCTCCGGCCACCGGGGAGCTGTTTTTT
cdr3_aa: CASSRGIAPATGELFF
v_call: TRBV14
clone_size: -
d_call: -
j_call: TRBJ2-2

cdr3_nt: TGTGCCACCTCTCTTGGAGGGAACACCGGGGAGCTGTTTTTT
cdr3_aa: CATSLGGNTGELFF
v_call: TRBV28
clone_size: -
d_call: -
j_call: TRBJ2-2

cdr3_nt: TGTGCCAGCAGTTTCGGGACAGTACCGATGAACACTGAAGCTTTCTTT
cdr3_aa: CASSFGTVPMNTEAFF
v_call: TRBV6-5
clone_size: -
d_call: TRBD1
j_call: TRBJ1-1

cdr3_nt: TGCGCCAGCAGCTTGTCTAGCACCACCTCCTACAATGAGCAGTTCTTC
cdr3_aa: CASSLSSTTSYNEQFF
v_call: TRBV5-1
clone_size: -
d_call: -
j_call: TRBJ2-1

cdr3_nt: TGTGCCACCAGCAGAGGAGGGAGTGGCTACGAGCAGTACTTC
cdr3_aa: CATSRGGSGYEQYF
v_call: TRBV15
clone_size: once
d_call: -
j_call: TRBJ2-7

cdr3_nt: TGTGCCAGTAGTTACAGGGGGCTGGCTGAAGCTTTCTTT
cdr3_aa: CASSYRGLAEAFF
v_call: TRBV19
clone_size: few
d_call: TRBD1
j_call: TRBJ1-1

cdr3_nt: TGTGCCTGGAGGGTAAACATCTTATCCGGGGAGCTGTTTTTT
cdr3_aa: CAWRVNILSGELFF
v_call: TRBV30
clone_size: once
d_call: -
j_call: TRBJ2-2

cdr3_nt: TGTGCCAGCTCACAGACTAGCGGAACTACAGATACGCAGTATTTT
cdr3_aa: CASSQTSGTTDTQYF
v_call: TRBV18
clone_size: -
d_call: TRBD2
j_call: TRBJ2-3

cdr3_nt: TGTGCCAGCAGCACCGGGGGGACGTATACGCAGTATTTT
cdr3_aa: CASSTGGTYTQYF
v_call: TRBV7-3
clone_size: -
d_call: TRBD2
j_call: TRBJ2-3

cdr3_nt: TGTGCCAGCACCCCCCTGACTAGCGGAGCCTACGAGCAGTACTTC
cdr3_aa: CASTPLTSGAYEQYF
v_call: TRBV6-5
clone_size: -
d_call: TRBD2
j_call: TRBJ2-7

cdr3_nt: TGCGCCAGCAGCCAGGGACAGGCCTCCTACGAGCAGTACTTC
cdr3_aa: CASSQGQASYEQYF
v_call: TRBV5-1
clone_size: -
d_call: TRBD1
j_call: TRBJ2-7

cdr3_nt: TGTGCCTGGGGGACCAGGGGGAGGCAGCCCCAGCATTTT
cdr3_aa: CAWGTRGRQPQHF
v_call: TRBV30
clone_size: -
d_call: TRBD1
j_call: TRBJ1-5

cdr3_nt: TGTGCCAGCAGCTTCAACAGAGGCGGGAACTATGGCTACACCTTC
cdr3_aa: CASSFNRGGNYGYTF
v_call: TRBV11-2
clone_size: -
d_call: -
j_call: TRBJ1-2

cdr3_nt: TGCGCCAGCAGCCGGGACAGGGGGCACGAGCAGTACTTC
cdr3_aa: CASSRDRGHEQYF
v_call: TRBV4-3
clone_size: -
d_call: TRBD1
j_call: TRBJ2-7

cdr3_nt: TGTGCCAGCAGCCAAGGTCCGCGGGAGGGTACAGATACGCAGTATTTT
cdr3_aa: CASSQGPREGTDTQYF
v_call: TRBV4-2
clone_size: -
d_call: TRBD2
j_call: TRBJ2-3

cdr3_nt: TGTGCCAGCAGTCGTACCGGGACAGGGGTCAATGAGCAGTTCTTC
cdr3_aa: CASSRTGTGVNEQFF
v_call: TRBV6-5
clone_size: -
d_call: TRBD1
j_call: TRBJ2-1

cdr3_nt: TGTGCCAGCTCACTCGAGGGGGCAAAAGGCTACACCTTC
cdr3_aa: CASSLEGAKGYTF
v_call: TRBV18
clone_size: -
d_call: TRBD1
j_call: TRBJ1-2

cdr3_nt: TGTGCCAGCTCGGCGCAGGGGGGTAGAAATGAAAAACTGTTTTTT
cdr3_aa: CASSAQGGRNEKLFF
v_call: TRBV6-6
clone_size: -
d_call: TRBD1
j_call: TRBJ1-4

cdr3_nt: TGTGCCAGCAGGCCACTGCATAGCAATCAGCCCCAGCATTTT
cdr3_aa: CASRPLHSNQPQHF
v_call: TRBV6-5
clone_size: -
d_call: -
j_call: TRBJ1-5

cdr3_nt: TGCGCCAGCAGCTTGGCAGCGGGCGCTGAAGCTTTCTTT
cdr3_aa: CASSLAAGAEAFF
v_call: TRBV5-1
clone_size: -
d_call: -
j_call: TRBJ1-1

cdr3_nt: TGTGCCAGCAGCCGTCTGAGCGGGGGGGCAGTCACAGATACGCAGTATTTT
cdr3_aa: CASSRLSGGAVTDTQYF
v_call: TRBV7-2
clone_size: -
d_call: TRBD2
j_call: TRBJ2-3

cdr3_nt: TGTGCCAGTAGCAAGACTAGCGGGAAGGTAGATACGCAGTATTTT
cdr3_aa: CASSKTSGKVDTQYF
v_call: TRBV19
clone_size: once
d_call: TRBD2
j_call: TRBJ2-3

cdr3_nt: TGTGCCAGTAGTATAGACCCGACAGGAGAGCAGTTCTTC
cdr3_aa: CASSIDPTGEQFF
v_call: TRBV19
clone_size: -
d_call: -
j_call: TRBJ2-1

cdr3_nt: TGTGCCAGCAGCGTCGGACTAGCGGGAATGCATGAGCAGTTCTTC
cdr3_aa: CASSVGLAGMHEQFF
v_call: TRBV9
clone_size: -
d_call: TRBD2
j_call: TRBJ2-1

cdr3_nt: TGTGCCAGCAGTTTATCCCCCCAAATGTGGAGTGAGCAGTTCTTC
cdr3_aa: CASSLSPQMWSEQFF
v_call: TRBV27
clone_size: -
d_call: -
j_call: TRBJ2-1

cdr3_nt: TGTGCCAGCAGTTTGTTAGCTCTCGAGCAGTACTTC
cdr3_aa: CASSLLALEQYF
v_call: TRBV28
clone_size: -
d_call: -
j_call: TRBJ2-7

cdr3_nt: TGTGCCAGCAGACGCGGGACAGGGGCCCACGAGCAGTACTTC
cdr3_aa: CASRRGTGAHEQYF
v_call: TRBV27
clone_size: -
d_call: TRBD1
j_call: TRBJ2-7

cdr3_nt: TGCGCCAGCAGCTTGGGAGGTCTAGCGGGGCAAGAGACCCAGTACTTC
cdr3_aa: CASSLGGLAGQETQYF
v_call: TRBV5-1
clone_size: -
d_call: TRBD2
j_call: TRBJ2-5

cdr3_nt: TGTGCCAGCAGCCTCGGGAGGCGGGACTCCTACAATGAGCAGTTCTTC
cdr3_aa: CASSLGRRDSYNEQFF
v_call: TRBV4-2
clone_size: -
d_call: TRBD2
j_call: TRBJ2-1

cdr3_nt: TGTGCCAGCAGCCGAGGCGGGAAACCGACATACGAGCAGTACTTC
cdr3_aa: CASSRGGKPTYEQYF
v_call: TRBV5-8
clone_size: -
d_call: -
j_call: TRBJ2-7

cdr3_nt: TGTGCCATGGGACAGGGAGTGGGCTACGAGCAGTACTTC
cdr3_aa: CAMGQGVGYEQYF
v_call: TRBV10-3
clone_size: -
d_call: TRBD1
j_call: TRBJ2-7

cdr3_nt: TGTGCCAGCAGCGCTCAGGGTCTAGACCACACTACTGGAAACACCATATATTTT
cdr3_aa: CASSAQGLDHTTGNTIYF
v_call: TRBV9
clone_size: -
d_call: -
j_call: TRBJ1-3

cdr3_nt: TGTGCCAGCAGTTATAGGCGGGAGATGAACACTGAAGCTTTCTTT
cdr3_aa: CASSYRREMNTEAFF
v_call: TRBV27
clone_size: -
d_call: -
j_call: TRBJ1-1

cdr3_nt: TGTGCCAGCAGAATCCGAGCGGCCAGCTCCTACAATGAGCAGTTCTTC
cdr3_aa: CASRIRAASSYNEQFF
v_call: TRBV27
clone_size: -
d_call: -
j_call: TRBJ2-1